This entry is about one T cell receptor (beta chain). Its target is not known. These data originate in a study of T-cell memory formation after mild COVID-19. Study-level findings and limits: Clones shrinking between day 15 and 85 showed a balanced CD4/CD8 split, and those that grew later tilted toward CD4+.

TCRdb called the 5' RACE reads again in MiXCR, with one record for every CDR3 protein. The sample carries hundreds of thousands of distinct CDR3 sequences, roughly 15% recorded once. Germline loops: CDR1 MNHNS, CDR2 SASEGT. This CDR3 is built from 14 residues. The ends were cut back, 3 bases at V and 4 bases at J, with 9 bases in the middle. Sequenced: PBMCs or a T cell subset sorted from them (not recorded which). The genes are TRBV6-1 and TRBJ2-2; D gene uncertain. The sequence was collected from a man in his late teens or twenties who had mild COVID-19 (a few samples of this study predate the infection). Cell type and time point are not known. The CDR3 bases are TGTGCCAGCAGTGATGGCAGGATCACCGGGGAGCTGTTTTTT. Amino acid sequence: CASSDGRITGELFF.